Listed below are T cell receptor beta chains from one sample, sequenced in a study of blood T cell repertoires in COVID-19. The repertoire was sequenced with immunoSEQ multiplex PCR; TCRdb's copy has only in-frame clones and lacks some. The sample has about 160,000 clones, 70% to 90% seen once. Material for sequencing was peripheral blood. These receptors were collected from a man in his forties with acute or convalescent COVID-19. Each CDR3 is given with its conserved first and last residue. D genes are given only for firm matches. Size tells how often a clone was seen (once, few, many) or the class of an expanded clone, and some rows leave it out.

len	d_gene	v_gene	abundance	j_gene	CDR3aa	CDR3nt
14	.	TRBV25-1	.	TRBJ1-2	CASSEMVRAGGYTF	TGTGCCAGCAGTGAAATGGTTCGGGCGGGAGGCTACACCTTC
11	.	TRBV12-3/TRBV12-4	once	TRBJ1-1	CASSFGTEAFF	TGTGCCAGCAGTTTTGGGACAGAAGCTTTCTTT
8	.	TRBV20-1	once	TRBJ1-1	CSATGSFF	TGCAGTGCCACGGGGAGTTTCTTT
15	.	TRBV13	.	TRBJ1-1	CASSLRGRMNTEAFF	TGTGCCAGCAGCCTCCGTGGCAGGATGAACACTGAAGCTTTCTTT
15	TRBD1	TRBV27	.	TRBJ2-5	CASSLLGQGQETQYF	TGTGCCAGCAGTTTATTGGGACAGGGGCAAGAGACCCAGTACTTC
12	.	TRBV15	.	TRBJ1-1	CATSRDQQQAFF	TGTGCCACCAGCAGAGATCAACAACAAGCTTTCTTT
14	.	TRBV5-1	.	TRBJ2-1	CASSLGAAYNEQFF	TGCGCCAGCAGCTTGGGGGCAGCCTACAATGAGCAGTTCTTC
13	TRBD1	TRBV19	.	TRBJ1-5	CASEQGANQPQHF	TGTGCCAGTGAGCAGGGGGCCAATCAGCCCCAGCATTTT
13	.	TRBV2	few	TRBJ2-2	CASTPRDTGELFF	TGTGCCAGCACCCCTCGGGACACCGGGGAGCTGTTTTTT
15	.	TRBV25-1	.	TRBJ2-2	CASSPRGSNTGELFF	TGTGCCAGCAGTCCCCGAGGATCGAACACCGGGGAGCTGTTTTTT
15	TRBD1	TRBV28	.	TRBJ1-5	CASTPDRGYNQPQHF	TGTGCCAGCACCCCGGACAGGGGATACAATCAGCCCCAGCATTTT
14	.	TRBV5-5	.	TRBJ1-4	CASSPAGMNEKLFF	TGTGCCAGCAGTCCCGCGGGGATGAATGAAAAACTGTTTTTT
15	.	TRBV5-6	.	TRBJ1-1	CASGRASGFWPEAFF	TGTGCCAGCGGGCGCGCGTCGGGGTTCTGGCCTGAAGCTTTCTTT
15	.	TRBV30	.	TRBJ1-4	CAWSTQTAQNEKLFF	TGTGCCTGGAGTACCCAGACAGCTCAAAATGAAAAACTGTTTTTT
11	.	TRBV5-4	.	TRBJ1-4	CASSQDEKLFF	TGTGCCAGCAGCCAGGATGAAAAACTGTTTTTT
15	TRBD1	TRBV3-1/TRBV3-2	.	TRBJ2-5	CASSHLGTGDETQYF	TGTGCCAGCAGCCACTTGGGGACAGGTGACGAGACCCAGTACTTC
13	TRBD2	TRBV4-2	.	TRBJ2-3	CASGGLAPDTQYF	TGTGCCTCGGGAGGGCTCGCGCCAGATACGCAGTATTTT
15	.	TRBV28	few	TRBJ1-5	CASSFQQTSNQPQHF	TGTGCCAGCAGTTTTCAACAGACTAGCAATCAGCCCCAGCATTTT
15	TRBD1	TRBV18	.	TRBJ1-6	CASSPPGQFNSPLHF	TGTGCCAGCTCACCTCCGGGACAGTTCAATTCACCCCTCCACTTT
14	.	TRBV5-6	once	TRBJ1-2	CASSWDTKNYGYTF	TGTGCCAGCAGCTGGGACACCAAGAACTATGGCTACACCTTC
14	.	TRBV28	.	TRBJ2-2	CASRDRTNTGELFF	TGTGCCAGCAGGGACAGAACGAACACCGGGGAGCTGTTTTTT
14	.	TRBV2	once	TRBJ1-3	CASNQGISGNTIYF	TGTGCCAGCAACCAGGGAATCTCTGGAAACACCATATATTTT
14	.	TRBV6-2/TRBV6-3	.	TRBJ2-3	CASSYGIAIDTQYF	TGTGCCAGCAGTTACGGGATAGCGATAGATACGCAGTATTTT
14	TRBD1	TRBV29-1	.	TRBJ1-4	CSVRRGTGNEKLFF	TGCAGCGTTCGCCGGGGGACAGGTAATGAAAAACTGTTTTTT
14	.	TRBV5-1	once	TRBJ1-1	CASSSRGQNTEAFF	TGCGCCAGCAGCTCCAGGGGCCAGAACACTGAAGCTTTCTTT
17	TRBD1	TRBV15	.	TRBJ1-3	CATSTILGQGGRNTIYF	TGTGCCACCAGCACCATCTTAGGACAGGGAGGGAGAAACACCATATATTTT
14	.	TRBV6-5	.	TRBJ2-5	CASSYSISSETQYF	TGTGCCAGCAGTTACTCGATTAGCTCGGAGACCCAGTACTTC
13	.	TRBV28	.	TRBJ1-6	CASSLTDNSPLHF	TGTGCCAGCAGCCTGACAGATAATTCACCCCTCCACTTT
14	.	TRBV5-1	.	TRBJ2-3	CASSLVGVADTQYF	TGCGCCAGCAGCTTGGTCGGGGTGGCAGATACGCAGTATTTT
15	TRBD1	TRBV5-6	.	TRBJ1-6	CASSLMQGGYSPLHF	TGTGCCAGCAGCCTGATGCAGGGGGGTTATTCACCCCTCCACTTT
15	.	TRBV7-3	few	TRBJ2-1	CASSLRGDPYNEQFF	TGTGCCAGCAGCTTAAGGGGGGACCCCTACAATGAGCAGTTCTTC